This T cell receptor (beta chain) came from a study of blood T cell repertoires in COVID-19. CDR1 is SGHAT and CDR2 is FQNNGV in the germline V gene. V dropped 0 bases and J dropped 0 bases, with 17 bases sitting between them. This CDR3 spans 18 amino acids. Using immunoSEQ multiplex PCR, the repertoire was profiled, and TCRdb retains in-frame clones only, with some absent. The table has tens of thousands of clones, about 88% seen once; the top ten hold approximately 1.5%. This clone was recorded only once. The origin of this receptor is a man aged 45-65 years with acute or convalescent COVID-19. The sequenced sample was peripheral blood. This chain joins TRBV11-2 and TRBJ1-2; D perhaps matches TRBD1 (6 bases). The CDR3 nucleotides read TGTGCCAGCAGCTTAGAACCCATACCGACAGGCCCTAACTATGGCTACACCTTC. Protein sequence: CASSLEPIPTGPNYGYTF.